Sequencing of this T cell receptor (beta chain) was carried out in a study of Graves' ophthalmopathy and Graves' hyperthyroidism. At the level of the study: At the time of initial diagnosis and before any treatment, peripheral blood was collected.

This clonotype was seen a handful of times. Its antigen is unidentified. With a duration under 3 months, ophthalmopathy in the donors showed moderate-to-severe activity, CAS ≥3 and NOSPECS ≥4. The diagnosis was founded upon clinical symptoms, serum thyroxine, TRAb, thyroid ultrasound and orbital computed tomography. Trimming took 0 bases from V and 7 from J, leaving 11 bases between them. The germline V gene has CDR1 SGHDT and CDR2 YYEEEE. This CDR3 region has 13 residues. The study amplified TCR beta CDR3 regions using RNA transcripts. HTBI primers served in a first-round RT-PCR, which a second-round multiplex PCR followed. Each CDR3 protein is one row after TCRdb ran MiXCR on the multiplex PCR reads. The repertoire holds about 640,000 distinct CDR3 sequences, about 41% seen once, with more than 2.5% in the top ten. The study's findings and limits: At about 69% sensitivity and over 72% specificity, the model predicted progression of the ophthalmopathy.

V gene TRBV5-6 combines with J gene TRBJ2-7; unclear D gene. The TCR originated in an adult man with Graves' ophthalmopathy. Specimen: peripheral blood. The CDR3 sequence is CASSLGPLEEQYF. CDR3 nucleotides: TGTGCCAGCAGCTTGGGACCCTTGGAGGAGCAGTACTTC.